Sequencing of this T cell receptor beta chain was carried out in a study of blood T cells in healthy people across ages. Isolation of PBMCs gave at least 7 million cells per sample. V shed 7 bases, J shed 10 bases, and the junction held 9 bases outside the gene matches. The CDR3 has 15 residues. From germline, CDR1 is MDHEN and CDR2 SYDVKM. For the second PCR, which ran for about 7 to 11 cycles, a sample-barcoded 5' primer and a J-beta primer mix were used. TCRdb re-called the 5' RACE reads through MiXCR, storing one row per CDR3 protein. The repertoire includes more than 1 million distinct CDR3 sequences, around 45% of them detected once, and about 20% sits in the top ten.

The TCR originated in an older woman in good health. The sequenced sample consisted of blood. The chain combines TRBV28 with TRBJ1-6, with 11 bases identical to TRBD1. CDR3 nucleotides: TGTGCCAGCACAACCGGGACAGGGGGAGGATCACCCCTCCACTTT. Protein: CASTTGTGGGSPLHF.